These T cell receptor beta chains were read from a single sample in a study of neurological immune-mediated disorders. From the 5' RACE reads, TCRdb called clonotypes with MiXCR, one entry per CDR3 protein. Of tens of thousands of distinct CDR3 sequences listed, 3% to 4% are singletons. Specimen: PBMCs. Receptor source: a woman between 50 and 59 years old with multiple sclerosis. Each CDR3 is given with its conserved first and last residue. A D gene is named only where the DNA matches it firmly. Some rows have no size entry. The others give once, few or many, or a class for an expanded clone.

clone_size,v_call,j_call,d_call,cdr3_nt,cdr3_aa
many,TRBV5-1,TRBJ1-4,TRBD1,TGCGCCAGCAGCTGGGCCGGGACAGGGGAGGAAAAACTGTTTTTT,CASSWAGTGEEKLFF
many,TRBV5-1,TRBJ2-5,TRBD2,TGCGCCAGCAGAGAACTAGCGGGAGGATGGGAGACCCAGTACTTC,CASRELAGGWETQYF
-,TRBV20-1,TRBJ1-1,-,TGCAGCTCCCTTCGGGGCAGGCGTAACACTGAAGCTTTCTTT,CSSLRGRRNTEAFF
many,TRBV25-1,TRBJ1-3,TRBD1,TGTGCCAGCCTCGACAGGGCTGGAAACACCATATATTTT,CASLDRAGNTIYF
many,TRBV20-1,TRBJ1-2,-,TGCAGCCCAAGTGGACTTGCGGCGGGGCAGGATGGCTACACCTTC,CSPSGLAAGQDGYTF
many,TRBV4-2,TRBJ1-4,-,TGTGCCAGCAGCCACCGGCTCGGGGTCACTAATGAAAAACTGTTTTTT,CASSHRLGVTNEKLFF
-,TRBV12-3/TRBV12-4,TRBJ1-1,-,TGTGCCAGCATTGTCGGACAGCCGAACACTGAAGCTTTCTTT,CASIVGQPNTEAFF
-,TRBV5-1,TRBJ1-2,-,TGCGCCAGCAGCTTGGCAACAGGTTTAGGTGGCTACACCTTC,CASSLATGLGGYTF
many,TRBV10-3,TRBJ2-2,TRBD1,TGTGCCATCAGTGGGCAACAGGGGGCCACCGGGGAGCTGTTTTTT,CAISGQQGATGELFF
many,TRBV30,TRBJ1-5,-,TGTGCCTGGAGTGGAAGGGGAAGCAATCAGCCCCAGCATTTT,CAWSGRGSNQPQHF
many,TRBV4-3,TRBJ1-6,-,TGCGCCAGCAGTTTGACTGGGAATAATTCACCCCTCCACTTT,CASSLTGNNSPLHF
many,TRBV24-1,TRBJ1-1,-,TGTGCCACCAGTGATGACAGGAATGCTGAAGCTTTCTTT,CATSDDRNAEAFF
few,TRBV2,TRBJ1-5,-,TGTGCCAGCAACCTGTTTAGCAATCAGCCCCAGAATTTT,CASNLFSNQPQNF
many,TRBV20-1,TRBJ2-3,-,TGCAGTGCTCCCCAGGCTAGCGTGGGCACAGATACGCAGTATTTT,CSAPQASVGTDTQYF
many,TRBV5-8,TRBJ2-3,-,TGTGCCAGCAGCCTTTCCCTAGGTTTCACAGATACGCAGTATTTT,CASSLSLGFTDTQYF
many,TRBV14,TRBJ1-1,-,TGTGCCAGCACCCTGGGGGTCCAGAGCACCGAAGCTTTCTTT,CASTLGVQSTEAFF
many,TRBV29-1,TRBJ1-2,-,TGCAGCGTGGGGCATGGGGATGGCTACACCTTC,CSVGHGDGYTF
many,TRBV15,TRBJ2-3,-,TGTGCCACCAGCAGAGCGGGGGCTCGCACAGATACGCAGTATTTT,CATSRAGARTDTQYF
few,TRBV5-5,TRBJ2-7,-,TGTGCCAGCAGCTTGGGGCCCACAGGGAATTTCGCCTACGAGCAGTACTTC,CASSLGPTGNFAYEQYF
many,TRBV2,TRBJ2-2,TRBD1,TGTGCCAGCAGTGGACTGACAGGGGACACCGGGGAGCTGTTTTTT,CASSGLTGDTGELFF
many,TRBV7-2,TRBJ1-1,-,TGTGCCAGCAGCTTAGAGTCGTGGGGTAGACGCACTGAAGCTTTCTTT,CASSLESWGRRTEAFF
few,TRBV7-2,TRBJ2-5,TRBD2,TGTGCCAGCAGTCCCAAGGTGGTGGCGGGAGGTGAGACCCAGTACTTC,CASSPKVVAGGETQYF
many,TRBV20-1,TRBJ1-5,-,TGCAGTGCTAGATCGGGGCAGGCTAATCAGCCCCAGCATTTT,CSARSGQANQPQHF
-,TRBV29-1,TRBJ2-7,TRBD2,TGCAGAGTTGTGGCTAGCGGGAGGGACCCAATCTACGAGCAGTACTTC,CRVVASGRDPIYEQYF
many,TRBV7-2,TRBJ1-5,-,TGTGCCAGCAGCTGGGGACCGCCGCCCCAGCATTTT,CASSWGPPPQHF
many,TRBV20-1,TRBJ2-1,-,TGCAGTGCTCTCGGTCTCCACAGCTCCTACAATGAGCAGTTCTTC,CSALGLHSSYNEQFF
many,TRBV20-1,TRBJ1-5,-,TGCAGTGCTACGACCGGGAATCAGCCCCAGCATTTT,CSATTGNQPQHF
-,TRBV6-2/TRBV6-3,TRBJ2-7,-,TGTGCCAGCAGTGCCTCCTACGAGCAGTACTTC,CASSASYEQYF
many,TRBV20-1,TRBJ1-5,-,TGCAGTGCTAGAGATACGGGGCAGCCCCAGCATTTT,CSARDTGQPQHF
many,TRBV5-1,TRBJ2-1,TRBD2,TGCGCCAGCAGCATAGCGGGAAGCTCCTACAATGAGCAGTTCTTC,CASSIAGSSYNEQFF
many,TRBV20-1,TRBJ2-3,TRBD1,TGCAGTGCTCCGAGGGCCCAGGGGGCAGATACGCAGTATTTT,CSAPRAQGADTQYF